The clone carrying this TCR beta chain was picked up one time. There are 13 residues in the CDR3. Trimming pared 8 bases from V and 2 bases from J, leaving 11 bases between. Germline values: CDR1 MNHEY, CDR2 SVGAGI. The entry originates in a study of blood T cell repertoires in COVID-19. Study background: The samples span acute and convalescent COVID-19 from the United States, Italy and Spain. Sample material is recorded as cDNA or gDNA derived from T cells, B-cell-depleted T cells, or PBMCs.

Source study methods: Using reference gene primer amplification, nucleated cell counts were estimated. Here immunoSEQ multiplex PCR was the method, and the copy in TCRdb shows in-frame clones only, minus some. V and J calls and clone size are as listed in that table; D and trimming were resolved from the DNA. The sample lists about 200,000 clones; around 82% were seen once. The sample taken for sequencing was peripheral blood. The TCR originated in a woman in her 70s with acute or convalescent COVID-19. The rearrangement uses TRBV6-5 and TRBJ2-3; tentative D call: TRBD2 (5 bases). CDR3 region: CASEQRTTDTQYF. The CDR3 DNA follows: TGTGCCAGCGAACAGCGGACCACAGATACGCAGTATTTT.